These T cell receptor beta chains were read from a single sample in a study of T cells after yellow fever vaccination. TCRdb re-derived calls from the 5' RACE reads in MiXCR, one entry per CDR3 protein. The profile shows about 63,000 distinct CDR3 sequences, 7.4% of them singletons. The material sequenced was CD8+ T cells sorted from PBMCs, taken 15 days after the yellow fever booster vaccination. These receptors originate from a man in his thirties or forties who received the YFV17D yellow fever vaccine. Each CDR3 is given with its conserved first and last residue. D genes are given only for firm matches. Size tells how often a clone was seen (once, few, many) or the class of an expanded clone, and some rows leave it out.

CDR3 DNA: TGTGCCAGCTCACCAGATTCCGGGGAGCTGTTTTTT; CDR3 protein: CASSPDSGELFF; CDR3 length: 12; D gene: NA; V gene: TRBV18; J gene: TRBJ2-2; clone size: many
CDR3 DNA: TGCAGTGGCCGACCCTTCTATAACGAGCAGTACTTC; CDR3 protein: CSGRPFYNEQYF; CDR3 length: 12; D gene: NA; V gene: TRBV20-1; J gene: TRBJ2-7; clone size: many
CDR3 DNA: TGCAGTGCTAGTCTAGCGGGAGGGGTAGAGCAGTTCTTC; CDR3 protein: CSASLAGGVEQFF; CDR3 length: 13; D gene: TRBD2; V gene: TRBV20-1; J gene: TRBJ2-1; clone size: NA
CDR3 DNA: TGTGCCAGCATCGGGGTGGGCCACCCATCGGGGACCCTCCACTTT; CDR3 protein: CASIGVGHPSGTLHF; CDR3 length: 15; D gene: NA; V gene: TRBV6-5; J gene: TRBJ1-6; clone size: many
CDR3 DNA: TGTGCCAGCAGCTCCGGGACTAGCGTAGGGAACGAGCAGTACTTC; CDR3 protein: CASSSGTSVGNEQYF; CDR3 length: 15; D gene: TRBD2; V gene: TRBV5-8; J gene: TRBJ2-7; clone size: many
CDR3 DNA: TGTGCCAGCAGCTTAGAACTAGGGGACAATGAGCAGTTCTTC; CDR3 protein: CASSLELGDNEQFF; CDR3 length: 14; D gene: NA; V gene: TRBV11-3; J gene: TRBJ2-1; clone size: NA
CDR3 DNA: TGTGCCGGCGATAGCGGGAGGATAAATGAGCAGTTCTTC; CDR3 protein: CAGDSGRINEQFF; CDR3 length: 13; D gene: TRBD2; V gene: TRBV2; J gene: TRBJ2-1; clone size: many
CDR3 DNA: TGTGCCAGCAGCCAAGAGGGGGGGGCCTACGAGCAGTACTTC; CDR3 protein: CASSQEGGAYEQYF; CDR3 length: 14; D gene: TRBD2; V gene: TRBV14; J gene: TRBJ2-7; clone size: many
CDR3 DNA: TGTGCCAGCAGCTTGTCCGCGGGAGGGAGCAATGAGCAGTTCTTC; CDR3 protein: CASSLSAGGSNEQFF; CDR3 length: 15; D gene: TRBD2; V gene: TRBV5-4; J gene: TRBJ2-1; clone size: NA
CDR3 DNA: TGCAGCGTTTCAGGCCTTGGCAATCAGCCCCAGCATTTT; CDR3 protein: CSVSGLGNQPQHF; CDR3 length: 13; D gene: NA; V gene: TRBV29-1; J gene: TRBJ1-5; clone size: many
CDR3 DNA: TGTGCCAGCAGCTTAACAGGGAGCGGGGCCAACGTCCTGACTTTC; CDR3 protein: CASSLTGSGANVLTF; CDR3 length: 15; D gene: NA; V gene: TRBV9; J gene: TRBJ2-6; clone size: many
CDR3 DNA: TGCAGCGTGCTGTGGCAGACTTATCCGGGCAATGAGCAGTTCTTC; CDR3 protein: CSVLWQTYPGNEQFF; CDR3 length: 15; D gene: NA; V gene: TRBV29-1; J gene: TRBJ2-1; clone size: many
CDR3 DNA: TGCGCCAGCAGCCAAGCGGACCACCACTCCTACAATGAGCAGTTCTTC; CDR3 protein: CASSQADHHSYNEQFF; CDR3 length: 16; D gene: NA; V gene: TRBV4-3; J gene: TRBJ2-1; clone size: many
CDR3 DNA: TGTGCCAGCAGTTATGGACAACTCAATCAGCCCCAGCATTTT; CDR3 protein: CASSYGQLNQPQHF; CDR3 length: 14; D gene: NA; V gene: TRBV6-2/TRBV6-3; J gene: TRBJ1-5; clone size: many
CDR3 DNA: TGCAGCGTTGGTCCAGCTTCCCCCTACGAGCAGTACTTC; CDR3 protein: CSVGPASPYEQYF; CDR3 length: 13; D gene: NA; V gene: TRBV29-1; J gene: TRBJ2-7; clone size: many
CDR3 DNA: TGTGCCAGCAGTGAAGGGCACGGGACAGGGGACTATGGCTACACCTTC; CDR3 protein: CASSEGHGTGDYGYTF; CDR3 length: 16; D gene: TRBD1; V gene: TRBV25-1; J gene: TRBJ1-2; clone size: many
CDR3 DNA: TGTGCCAGCGGGCCTTTGGGCTCCAATCAGCCCCAGCATTTT; CDR3 protein: CASGPLGSNQPQHF; CDR3 length: 14; D gene: NA; V gene: TRBV27; J gene: TRBJ1-5; clone size: many
CDR3 DNA: TGCAGTGCTAGAGACTTCGGCGGACTAGCGCCATCGGGGGGCACAGATACGCAGTATTTT; CDR3 protein: CSARDFGGLAPSGGTDTQYF; CDR3 length: 20; D gene: TRBD2; V gene: TRBV20-1; J gene: TRBJ2-3; clone size: many
CDR3 DNA: TGCGCCAGCAGCTTCGGCAGGGGGCTCTACAATGAGCAGTTCTTC; CDR3 protein: CASSFGRGLYNEQFF; CDR3 length: 15; D gene: TRBD1; V gene: TRBV5-1; J gene: TRBJ2-1; clone size: few
CDR3 DNA: TGCGCCAGCAGCCAAGGCCCCGCAAAGACCCAGGGCGTCCTGACTTTC; CDR3 protein: CASSQGPAKTQGVLTF; CDR3 length: 16; D gene: NA; V gene: TRBV4-3; J gene: TRBJ2-6; clone size: NA
CDR3 DNA: TGCAGCGTAGGGACCCCAGCCAAAAACATTCAGTACTTC; CDR3 protein: CSVGTPAKNIQYF; CDR3 length: 13; D gene: NA; V gene: TRBV29-1; J gene: TRBJ2-4; clone size: many
CDR3 DNA: TGTGCCAGCAGTCCCGCCGGAGGGGCCTTCAACTATGGCTACACCTTC; CDR3 protein: CASSPAGGAFNYGYTF; CDR3 length: 16; D gene: NA; V gene: TRBV12-3/TRBV12-4; J gene: TRBJ1-2; clone size: many
CDR3 DNA: TGCAGTGCTACTCCATATGTGACTAGCGAATACGAGCAGTACTTC; CDR3 protein: CSATPYVTSEYEQYF; CDR3 length: 15; D gene: TRBD2; V gene: TRBV20-1; J gene: TRBJ2-7; clone size: many
CDR3 DNA: TGTGCCAGCAGCGTAGCTGACTGGGACGAGCAGTACTTC; CDR3 protein: CASSVADWDEQYF; CDR3 length: 13; D gene: NA; V gene: TRBV9; J gene: TRBJ2-7; clone size: few
CDR3 DNA: TGTGCCAGCAGTTACTCTATTATTAGGGGCAATGAGCAGTTCTTC; CDR3 protein: CASSYSIIRGNEQFF; CDR3 length: 15; D gene: NA; V gene: TRBV6-5; J gene: TRBJ2-1; clone size: many
CDR3 DNA: TGTGCCAGCAGCTTATATCTGGGAGAGACCCAGTACTTC; CDR3 protein: CASSLYLGETQYF; CDR3 length: 13; D gene: NA; V gene: TRBV7-9; J gene: TRBJ2-5; clone size: many
CDR3 DNA: TGCGCCAGCAGCCAAGACGGGGCTGAGGCGGGTCTTCACTTC; CDR3 protein: CASSQDGAEAGLHF; CDR3 length: 14; D gene: NA; V gene: TRBV4-3; J gene: TRBJ2-7; clone size: many
CDR3 DNA: TGTGCCAGCAGCCAAACCAACACGATCGGCTATGGCTACACCTTC; CDR3 protein: CASSQTNTIGYGYTF; CDR3 length: 15; D gene: NA; V gene: TRBV4-2; J gene: TRBJ1-2; clone size: many
CDR3 DNA: TGCAGTGCGCCCATAGTAGGGATTTACAATGAGCAGTTCTTC; CDR3 protein: CSAPIVGIYNEQFF; CDR3 length: 14; D gene: NA; V gene: TRBV20-1; J gene: TRBJ2-1; clone size: many
CDR3 DNA: TGTGCCACCGATCCGGGACAGGGGTTCAATGAGCAGTTCTTC; CDR3 protein: CATDPGQGFNEQFF; CDR3 length: 14; D gene: TRBD1; V gene: TRBV19; J gene: TRBJ2-1; clone size: many
CDR3 DNA: TGTGCCAGCAGCTTAGCCCGGGACTATACCAATGAGCAGTTCTTC; CDR3 protein: CASSLARDYTNEQFF; CDR3 length: 15; D gene: TRBD2; V gene: TRBV7-6; J gene: TRBJ2-1; clone size: many
CDR3 DNA: TGTGCCAGTAGTATATCGGCGGACTCCTACAATGAGCAGTTCTTC; CDR3 protein: CASSISADSYNEQFF; CDR3 length: 15; D gene: NA; V gene: TRBV19; J gene: TRBJ2-1; clone size: many
CDR3 DNA: TGTGCCAGCAGCCATATCACAGATACGCAGTATTTT; CDR3 protein: CASSHITDTQYF; CDR3 length: 12; D gene: NA; V gene: TRBV5-8; J gene: TRBJ2-3; clone size: few
CDR3 DNA: TGCAGCGTAGTTGGTGTGGGACTTTACGAGCAGTACTTC; CDR3 protein: CSVVGVGLYEQYF; CDR3 length: 13; D gene: NA; V gene: TRBV29-1; J gene: TRBJ2-7; clone size: many
CDR3 DNA: TGCAGTGCTACTGCCTCTAGAAGCCTTCATGAGCAGTTCTTC; CDR3 protein: CSATASRSLHEQFF; CDR3 length: 14; D gene: NA; V gene: TRBV20-1; J gene: TRBJ2-1; clone size: NA
CDR3 DNA: TGTGCCAGCAGCACAGGGGATGGAGAAACCGGGGAGCTGTTTTTT; CDR3 protein: CASSTGDGETGELFF; CDR3 length: 15; D gene: TRBD1; V gene: TRBV13; J gene: TRBJ2-2; clone size: many
CDR3 DNA: TGCAGCGTTGAAGGGACAGGGGTTGAAGATACGCAGTATTTT; CDR3 protein: CSVEGTGVEDTQYF; CDR3 length: 14; D gene: TRBD1; V gene: TRBV29-1; J gene: TRBJ2-3; clone size: many
CDR3 DNA: TGTGCCAGCAGCTTTACGGACTCCACCGGGGAGCTGTTTTTT; CDR3 protein: CASSFTDSTGELFF; CDR3 length: 14; D gene: NA; V gene: TRBV3-1; J gene: TRBJ2-2; clone size: many
CDR3 DNA: TGTGCCAGCAGTACGCCCGGGAGAGTCTCCTACGAGCAGTACTTC; CDR3 protein: CASSTPGRVSYEQYF; CDR3 length: 15; D gene: NA; V gene: TRBV27; J gene: TRBJ2-7; clone size: many
CDR3 DNA: TGTGCCAGCAGTGACGGGACTAGCGGGGCAGATACGCAGTATTTT; CDR3 protein: CASSDGTSGADTQYF; CDR3 length: 15; D gene: TRBD2; V gene: TRBV6-4; J gene: TRBJ2-3; clone size: many
CDR3 DNA: TGTGCCAGTAGTACGAGGTCGGGGAATGAGCAGTTCTTC; CDR3 protein: CASSTRSGNEQFF; CDR3 length: 13; D gene: NA; V gene: TRBV19; J gene: TRBJ2-1; clone size: many
CDR3 DNA: TGTGCCAGCAGTTTTCCGGACAGGGGGCAGGGCTCCTACGCGCAGTACTTC; CDR3 protein: CASSFPDRGQGSYAQYF; CDR3 length: 17; D gene: TRBD1; V gene: TRBV28; J gene: TRBJ2-7; clone size: many
CDR3 DNA: TGCAGCGTTGAAGTGGGCTCCTACGAGCAGTACTTC; CDR3 protein: CSVEVGSYEQYF; CDR3 length: 12; D gene: NA; V gene: TRBV29-1; J gene: TRBJ2-7; clone size: NA
CDR3 DNA: TGCGCCAGCAGCCTCGGGAGGGATGGCACCGGGGAGCTGTTTTTT; CDR3 protein: CASSLGRDGTGELFF; CDR3 length: 15; D gene: TRBD2; V gene: TRBV4-3; J gene: TRBJ2-2; clone size: many
CDR3 DNA: TGTGCCAGCAGCTTGGTGGGGGGGCTAACAGATACGCAGTATTTT; CDR3 protein: CASSLVGGLTDTQYF; CDR3 length: 15; D gene: NA; V gene: TRBV5-4; J gene: TRBJ2-3; clone size: many
CDR3 DNA: TGCGCCAGCAGCGATTTCGTAGAACAGGACAATGAGCAGTTCTTC; CDR3 protein: CASSDFVEQDNEQFF; CDR3 length: 15; D gene: NA; V gene: TRBV4-3; J gene: TRBJ2-1; clone size: few
CDR3 DNA: TGTGCCAGCAGCGTAGCAGGGACCGGGGAGCTGTTTTTT; CDR3 protein: CASSVAGTGELFF; CDR3 length: 13; D gene: NA; V gene: TRBV9; J gene: TRBJ2-2; clone size: many
CDR3 DNA: TGTGCCAGTCTCATGAGCGGGGGGTACACTGAAGCTTTCTTT; CDR3 protein: CASLMSGGYTEAFF; CDR3 length: 14; D gene: NA; V gene: TRBV6-1; J gene: TRBJ1-1; clone size: few
CDR3 DNA: TGTGCCAGCAGCGTAGCGGGGACCTACGAGCAGTACTTC; CDR3 protein: CASSVAGTYEQYF; CDR3 length: 13; D gene: NA; V gene: TRBV9; J gene: TRBJ2-7; clone size: many
CDR3 DNA: TGCGCCAGCAGTGAGCAGCGTTGGGAGCAGTACTTC; CDR3 protein: CASSEQRWEQYF; CDR3 length: 12; D gene: NA; V gene: TRBV10-2; J gene: TRBJ2-7; clone size: many
CDR3 DNA: TGTGCCAGCAGCGTAGGCGGCAGGGGGCCAACGAATGAAAAACTGTTTTTT; CDR3 protein: CASSVGGRGPTNEKLFF; CDR3 length: 17; D gene: TRBD1; V gene: TRBV9; J gene: TRBJ1-4; clone size: few
CDR3 DNA: TGTGCCAGCAGGCCTAGCGGGAGTTTGAACACCGGGGAGCTGTTTTTT; CDR3 protein: CASRPSGSLNTGELFF; CDR3 length: 16; D gene: TRBD2; V gene: TRBV6-1; J gene: TRBJ2-2; clone size: many
CDR3 DNA: TGTGCCAGCACCCTAGCGGGAGGCTACACCTTC; CDR3 protein: CASTLAGGYTF; CDR3 length: 11; D gene: NA; V gene: TRBV6-6; J gene: TRBJ1-2; clone size: few